Shown below are 6 T cell receptor beta chains from a single sample sequenced in a study of blood T cell repertoires in COVID-19. Some clones are missing from TCRdb's copy, which holds only in-frame ones; the method was immunoSEQ multiplex PCR. The sample shows approximately 500,000 clones, 85% to 90% of them seen only once. Specimen: peripheral blood. Receptors were obtained from a woman aged 45-65 years with COVID-19, enrolled during active disease.

This chain links TRBV11-2 with TRBJ2-3; no clear D. This CDR3 is 15 amino acids long. With 5 bases removed from V and 0 bases from J, the gap between germline ends came to 12 bases. Germline-derived CDR1 and CDR2 are SGHAT and FQNNGV. The CDR3 spells CASSHEYASTDTQYF. CDR3 nucleotides: TGTGCCAGCAGCCACGAGTATGCGAGCACAGATACGCAGTATTTT. The whole variable domain, filled in from reference TRBV11-2 and TRBJ2-3, reads EAGVAQSPRYKIIEKRQSVAFWCNPISGHATLYWYQQILGQGPKLLIQFQNNGVVDDSQLPKDRFSAERLKGVDSTLKIQPAKLEDSAVYLCASSHEYASTDTQYFGPGTRLTVL.

The rearrangement joins TRBV30 to TRBJ1-2; D ambiguous. The CDR3 loop spans 15 amino acids. The V gene lost 2 bases and the J gene lost 2 bases, with 15 bases spanning the gap. From germline, CDR1 is GTSNPN and CDR2 SVGIG (reference sequence). Here the CDR3 reads CAWSRPRAANYGYTF. CDR3 DNA sequence: TGTGCCTGGAGTCGACCCCGCGCAGCGAACTATGGCTACACCTTC.

The J gene is TRBJ2-5, the V gene TRBV24-1, with 7 bases matching TRBD1. Germline CDR1 and CDR2: KGHDR and SFDVKD. Trimming removed 4 bases from V and 0 bases from J; junction bases left unmatched: 4. The CDR3 runs 15 residues. This CDR3 reads CATSDSDRYQETQYF. The CDR3 DNA is TGTGCCACCAGTGACTCGGACAGGTACCAAGAGACCCAGTACTTC.

On this clone: Other DNA sequences in the sample encode the same CDR3. The gene calls are TRBV12-3 or TRBV12-4 and TRBJ2-7; maybe TRBD2 (5 bases). This CDR3 spans 13 amino acids. V was trimmed by 3 bases and J by 0 bases, leaving 6 bases between them. CDR3 in DNA: TGTGCCAGCAGTTTGGGGAGCTCCTACGAGCAGTACTTC. It yields the protein CASSLGSSYEQYF.

The chain has TRBV2 and TRBJ2-2; D not certain. From germline, CDR1 is SNHLY and CDR2 FYNNEI. V was shortened by 7 bases and J by 8 bases, with 14 bases between the two germline ends. This CDR3 comprises 13 residues. The CDR3 protein is CASTNPNSGELFF. The CDR3 DNA sequence: TGTGCCAGCACTAATCCCAATTCTGGGGAGCTGTTTTTT.

This clone was seen only a few times. A far larger clone is one nucleotide away, so this likely arose from a read error. The chain has TRBV25-1 and TRBJ1-2; D is perhaps TRBD1 (6 bases). V lost 1 base and J lost 0, with 6 bases in between. Per germline, CDR1 MGHDK and CDR2 SYGVNS. The CDR3 spans 14 residues. CDR3 region: CASSEWTANYGYTF. CDR3 in DNA: TGTGCCAGCAGTGAATGGACAGCTAACTATGGCTACACCTTC.